What follows is one T cell receptor (beta chain) and its context. Use of 60 Vbeta and 13 Jbeta primers characterized the PCR. TCRdb's table, derived via immunoSEQ multiplex PCR, lists solely in-frame clones and lacks some. In the table there are 150,000 to 200,000 clones, roughly 81% of which are singletons. Trimming removed 8 bases at V and 4 bases at J, with 8 bases between. CDR3 size: 12 residues. Germline V gives CDR1 LGHNA, CDR2 YSLEER. The sample originates from a study of cytomegalovirus exposure and HLA in healthy donors. This clonotype originated in a woman aged 50 to 65 in good health and CMV-seronegative. The V call is TRBV4-3, the J call TRBJ1-4, with a possible D match to TRBD1 (5 bases). Sequencing was carried out using PBMCs. DNA of the CDR3: TGCGCCAGCGGGGCAGTTAATGAAAAACTGTTTTTT. Encoded protein: CASGAVNEKLFF.